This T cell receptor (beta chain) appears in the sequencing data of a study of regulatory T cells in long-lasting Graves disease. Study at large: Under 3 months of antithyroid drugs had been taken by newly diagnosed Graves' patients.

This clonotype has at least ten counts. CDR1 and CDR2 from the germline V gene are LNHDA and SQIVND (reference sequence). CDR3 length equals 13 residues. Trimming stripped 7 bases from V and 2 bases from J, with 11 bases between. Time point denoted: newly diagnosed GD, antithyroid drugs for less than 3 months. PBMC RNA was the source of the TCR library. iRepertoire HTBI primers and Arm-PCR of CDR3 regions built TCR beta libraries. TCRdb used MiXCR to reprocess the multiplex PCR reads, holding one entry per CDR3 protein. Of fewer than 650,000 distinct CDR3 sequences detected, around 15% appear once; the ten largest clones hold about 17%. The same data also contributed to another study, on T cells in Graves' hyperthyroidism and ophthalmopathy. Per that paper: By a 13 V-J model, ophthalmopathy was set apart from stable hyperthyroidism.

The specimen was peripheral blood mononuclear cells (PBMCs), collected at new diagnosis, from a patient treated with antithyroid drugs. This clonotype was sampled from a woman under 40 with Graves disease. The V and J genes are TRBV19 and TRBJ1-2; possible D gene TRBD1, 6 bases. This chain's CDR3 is CASNGQGNYGYTF. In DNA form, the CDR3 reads TGTGCCAGTAATGGGCAGGGGAACTATGGCTACACCTTC.